The 4 T cell receptor beta chains listed next were all sequenced from one sample in a study of T cells in localized non-small cell lung cancer. The repertoire was sequenced with immunoSEQ multiplex PCR; TCRdb's copy has only in-frame clones and lacks some. The sample holds around 35,000 clones, under 95% seen once. Sequences were derived from peripheral blood mononuclear cells, sampled before any cancer treatment. Every receptor here comes from a female donor aged 60 or older with stage II lung adenocarcinoma.

This chain joins TRBV13 and TRBJ1-3, with 7 bases fitting TRBD1. This CDR3 comprises 17 residues. The germline CDR1 and CDR2 sequences are PRHDT and FYEKMQ (reference sequence). Trimming cost V 6 bases and J 0 bases; bases outside gene matches: 11. CDR3 sequence reads: CASRRGMTGFSGNTIYF. CDR3 coding DNA: TGTGCCAGCAGGCGTGGAATGACAGGGTTCTCTGGAAACACCATATATTTT.

The V and J genes are TRBV9 and TRBJ2-2; D may be TRBD2 (6 bases). From germline, CDR1 is SGDLS and CDR2 YYNGEE. The CDR3 has 14 amino acids. The V end was cut by 2 bases, the J end by 4 bases, with 9 bases between. This chain's CDR3 is CASSVSGVTGELFF. Written as DNA, the CDR3 is TGTGCCAGCAGCGTTTCGGGGGTCACCGGGGAGCTGTTTTTT.

The chain recombines TRBV6-1 with TRBJ2-7; D not certain. CDR3 size: 14 residues. The V end was cut by 6 bases, the J end by 5 bases, with 17 bases between. Germline CDR1 MNHNS, CDR2 SASEGT. The CDR3: CASRFTLSTDEQYF. The CDR3, as DNA: TGTGCCAGCAGATTTACCTTGTCGACCGACGAGCAGTACTTC.

The V and J genes are TRBV5-5 and TRBJ2-7; D not certain. Germline CDR1 and CDR2: SGHKS and YYEKEE (reference sequence). V lost 4 bases and J lost 3, with 8 bases in between. This CDR3 spans 12 amino acids. Written as DNA, the CDR3 is TGTGCCAGCAGCCCTTCCAGCTACGAGCAGTACTTC. Protein: CASSPSSYEQYF.